The rows below give T cell receptor beta chains drawn from one sample of a study of T cell changes during pregnancy in multiple sclerosis. Using immunoSEQ multiplex PCR, the repertoire was profiled, and TCRdb retains in-frame clones only, with some absent. The table includes 40,000 to 45,000 clones, about nine tenths detected once. The sequencing here drew on CD4+ T cells from peripheral blood mononuclear cells, taken in the second trimester of pregnancy. All receptors derive from a female donor in good health, enrolled as a control in a pregnancy study. The CDR3 runs from the conserved cysteine through the conserved F or W. D genes are given only for firm matches. A row's size may be missing; if present it is once, few, many or a size class.

v_gene	abundance	j_gene	d_gene	CDR3nt	CDR3aa
TRBV19	-	TRBJ2-2	TRBD1	TGTGCCACCGATTTACAGGGGGCTGGGACCGGGGAGCTGTTTTTT	CATDLQGAGTGELFF
TRBV12-5	once	TRBJ2-1	TRBD2	TGTGCTAGTGGTCTAGGACTAGCGGTCTACAATGAGCAGTTCTTC	CASGLGLAVYNEQFF
TRBV23-1	-	TRBJ2-7	TRBD1	TGCGCCAGCAGTCACCGGACAGGCGAGGGCTACGAGCAGTACTTC	CASSHRTGEGYEQYF
TRBV30	-	TRBJ2-3	TRBD2	TGTGCCTGGCGGACTAGCGGGAAAGTAGATACGCAGTATTTT	CAWRTSGKVDTQYF
TRBV21-1	-	TRBJ2-7	-	TGTGCCAGCAGCAAACCCCTCCTTTCGTCCTACGAGCAGTACTTC	CASSKPLLSSYEQYF
TRBV2	once	TRBJ2-5	TRBD2	TGTGCCAGGGGGGGGCTAGCGGGCCAAGAGACCCAGTACTTC	CARGGLAGQETQYF
TRBV11-3	-	TRBJ1-1	-	TGTGCCAGCAGTAAATATTCGGACACTGAAGCTTTCTTT	CASSKYSDTEAFF
TRBV5-4	-	TRBJ2-6	TRBD1	TGTGCCAGCAGCGTGGGACAGTCTTTCTCCGGGGCCAACGTCCTGACTTTC	CASSVGQSFSGANVLTF
TRBV27	-	TRBJ2-1	-	TGTGCCAGCAGCCCAAGGTGGGGCTGGGGCAATGAGCAGTTCTTC	CASSPRWGWGNEQFF
TRBV5-1	-	TRBJ1-5	-	TGCGCCAGCAGCTTGGGGCAGGGGAACAATCAGCCCCAGCATTTT	CASSLGQGNNQPQHF
TRBV30	-	TRBJ2-1	-	TGTGCCGGGAAGGGCGGGGGCAGCTCCTACAATGAGCAGTTCTTC	CAGKGGGSSYNEQFF
TRBV7-2	-	TRBJ2-5	-	TGTGCCAGCAGCAAACTAGGTTCGGAGACCCAGTACTTC	CASSKLGSETQYF
TRBV7-9	-	TRBJ1-3	TRBD1	TGTGCCAGCAGCCCATGGACAGGCTCCTACTCTGGAAACACCATATATTTT	CASSPWTGSYSGNTIYF
TRBV6-5	-	TRBJ2-4	TRBD1	TGTGCCAGCACTACGCGCAGGGGGAACATTCAGTACTTC	CASTTRRGNIQYF
TRBV14	-	TRBJ2-7	TRBD2	TGTGCCAGCAGCCAAGATCTAGCGGGCCTGGGCGAGCAGTACTTC	CASSQDLAGLGEQYF
TRBV29-1	-	TRBJ1-1	TRBD1	TGCAGCGTTGGCAGGGGGACGGGGACTGAAGCTTTCTTT	CSVGRGTGTEAFF
TRBV7-9	-	TRBJ2-1	TRBD1	TGTGCCAGCAGACAGACAGGGGACGGCTCCTACAATGAGCAGTTCTTC	CASRQTGDGSYNEQFF
TRBV29-1	-	TRBJ2-5	TRBD2	TGCAGCGTTACGGGAGGGCCCTGGGAGACCCAGTACTTC	CSVTGGPWETQYF
TRBV14	-	TRBJ2-3	TRBD1	TGTGCCAGCAGCCAACCCCGGACAGGGATGGTCACAGATACGCAGTATTTT	CASSQPRTGMVTDTQYF
TRBV6-1	-	TRBJ2-7	TRBD1	TGTGCCAGCAGTGAAAGGGGGCCCTACGAGCAGTACTTC	CASSERGPYEQYF
TRBV13	-	TRBJ1-1	-	TGTGCCACGATATTGTGGGGGGGCGCGGTTTACACTGAAGCTTTCTTT	CATILWGGAVYTEAFF
TRBV5-1	-	TRBJ2-5	-	TGCGCCAGCAGCGCCGGACTGACTTTGGAGACCCAGTACTTC	CASSAGLTLETQYF
TRBV11-2	-	TRBJ1-2	TRBD1	TGTGCCAGCAGCTGGGAGACAGGGACCTTCTATGGCTACACCTTC	CASSWETGTFYGYTF
TRBV18	-	TRBJ2-2	TRBD1	TGTGCCAGCTCGTCTCAGGGGGCGAACACCGGGGAGCTGTTTTTT	CASSSQGANTGELFF
TRBV6-5	-	TRBJ2-1	-	TGTGCCAGCAGCAATACTGAGCTCTCCCACAATGAGCAGTTCTTC	CASSNTELSHNEQFF
TRBV11-3	-	TRBJ2-2	-	TGTGCCAGCAGCCCAGGGGGGACGCGGAGCGGCGAGCTGTTTTTT	CASSPGGTRSGELFF
TRBV5-4	-	TRBJ2-7	TRBD1	TGTGCCAGCAGCCTCGGTCCGGACAGGGCTACCTACGAGCAGTACTTC	CASSLGPDRATYEQYF
TRBV9	-	TRBJ1-4	-	TGTGCCAGCAGCGTGGGGCAGACATCTAATGAAAAACTGTTTTTT	CASSVGQTSNEKLFF
TRBV19	-	TRBJ2-3	TRBD2	TGTGCCAGTAACTCGCTAGCGGACTCTAGCACAGATACGCAGTATTTT	CASNSLADSSTDTQYF
TRBV11-2	-	TRBJ2-1	TRBD1	TGTGCCAGCAGCCTGGACAGGGGGAATTTTAATGAGCAGTTCTTC	CASSLDRGNFNEQFF
TRBV5-1	-	TRBJ2-7	-	TGCGCCAGCAGCCCCTTTTATCCCGGGACTTCCTACGAGCAGTACTTC	CASSPFYPGTSYEQYF
TRBV11-2	once	TRBJ2-1	TRBD2	TGTGCCAGCAAGGGCACGGGAGGCCCAAGCTCCTACAATGAGCAGTTCTTC	CASKGTGGPSSYNEQFF
TRBV4-3	-	TRBJ2-3	TRBD2	TGCGCCAGCAGCCGATCAGCTAGCGGGAGGAGGGCCACAGATACGCAGTATTTT	CASSRSASGRRATDTQYF
TRBV10-3	-	TRBJ2-4	TRBD1	TGTGCCATCAGTGAGCCGACGACAGGGATGGACATTCAGTACTTC	CAISEPTTGMDIQYF
TRBV28	-	TRBJ1-2	TRBD1	TGTGCCAGCAGTTCTGGACAGGGGTATGGCTACACCTTC	CASSSGQGYGYTF
TRBV28	-	TRBJ1-5	-	TGTGCCAGCAATACAGGGACACAGCCCCAGCATTTT	CASNTGTQPQHF
TRBV6-5	-	TRBJ1-6	TRBD1	TGTGCCAGCAGTTACTCGGACAGGTCCAATTCACCCCTCCACTTT	CASSYSDRSNSPLHF
TRBV6-6	-	TRBJ2-3	TRBD2	TGTGCCAGCAGTTCTCGGCGGGGGGGGATAGATACGCAGTATTTT	CASSSRRGGIDTQYF